Below are 10 T cell receptor beta chains sequenced from a single sample in a study of blood T cell repertoires in COVID-19. Using immunoSEQ multiplex PCR, the repertoire was profiled, and TCRdb retains in-frame clones only, with some absent. The data hold 35,000 to 50,000 clones, with around 85% observed a single time. The specimen was peripheral blood. The origin of the receptors is a human donor in a cohort sampled during active COVID-19.

The chain has TRBV7-9 and TRBJ2-5; TRBD2 aligns across 7 bases. In germline, CDR1 is SEHNR, CDR2 FQNEAQ (reference sequence). V shed 5 bases, J shed 3 bases, and the junction held 9 bases outside the gene matches. This CDR3 is 15 amino acids long. CDR3 DNA: TGTGCCAGCAGCACCTACCTGGGGGGGGAAGAGACCCAGTACTTC. Its translation: CASSTYLGGEETQYF.

V usage is TRBV11-3 and J usage is TRBJ2-2; 7 nucleotides align to TRBD2. V was clipped by 1 base and J by 5 bases; unmatched bases: 7. Germline assignment: CDR1 SGHNT and CDR2 YENEEA. This CDR3 is 16 amino acids long. The CDR3 DNA sequence: TGTGCCAGCAGCTTAGGACTAGCACTGGGGACCGGGGAGCTGTTTTTT. It yields the protein CASSLGLALGTGELFF.

The chain recombines TRBV5-1 with TRBJ2-5; 7 positions match TRBD2. Germline assignment: CDR1 SGHRS and CDR2 YFSETQ. The CDR3 extends over 16 amino acids. V trimming: 0 bases; J trimming: 2 bases; junction bases outside the gene matches: 7. Written as DNA, the CDR3 is TGCGCCAGCAGCTTGGGAGGGGCGGGAGCACAAGAGACCCAGTACTTC. It encodes CASSLGGAGAQETQYF.

This chain connects TRBV30 to TRBJ1-1; D not resolved. V lost 0 bases and J 4 bases, leaving 12 bases between the germline ends. The CDR3 covers 14 residues. Germline V lookup: CDR1 GTSNPN, CDR2 SVGIG (reference sequence). The CDR3 sequence is CAWSVGMGGTEAFF. Here the CDR3 DNA reads TGTGCCTGGAGTGTCGGGATGGGTGGCACTGAAGCTTTCTTT.

The chain recombines TRBV29-1 with TRBJ1-1, with TRBD1 matching over 10 bases. This CDR3 is built from 13 residues. V shed 7 bases and J 6 bases; nucleotides not matched to a gene: 8. Germline V gene sequence: CDR1 SQVTM, CDR2 ANQGSEA. CDR3 region: CSERQGAFSEAFF. Written as DNA, the CDR3 is TGCAGCGAGCGACAGGGGGCTTTCTCTGAAGCTTTCTTT.

This clone turned up a few times. The CDR3 spells CAISEPGQGGQYF. The CDR3 nucleotides read TGTGCCATCAGTGAGCCGGGACAGGGCGGGCAGTACTTC. The V and J genes are TRBV10-3 and TRBJ2-7; the match to TRBD1 covers 9 bases. V shed 2 bases and J 9 bases; nucleotides not matched to a gene: 5. Germline V lookup: CDR1 ENHRY, CDR2 SYGVKD. CDR3 size: 13 residues.

CDR3 protein: CASSRGQGASYEQYF. Here the CDR3 DNA reads TGTGCCAGCAGCCGCGGACAGGGGGCCTCCTACGAGCAGTACTTC. V gene TRBV7-6 combines with J gene TRBJ2-7; 11 bases agree with TRBD1. Unmatched junction bases numbered 3, after V lost 5 bases and J lost 0 bases. This CDR3 region has 15 residues. Germline V gene data show CDR1 as SGHVS and CDR2 as FNYEAQ.

The chain uses TRBV6-2 or TRBV6-3 and TRBJ2-7; D not certain. The CDR3 contains 11 residues. The germline V gene encodes CDR1 MNHEY and CDR2 SVGEGT. V dropped 5 bases and J dropped 3 bases, with 5 bases sitting between them. For the CDR3, the DNA is TGTGCCAGCAGTCCACTCTACGAGCAGTACTTC. Encoded protein: CASSPLYEQYF.

The chain is built from TRBV6-5 and TRBJ2-7, with 7 bases matching TRBD2. The V gene end was trimmed by 0 bases and the J gene end by 3 bases; junction bases not matched to a gene: 5. The CDR3 runs 15 residues. Germline V gene lookup returns CDR1 MNHEY and CDR2 SVGAGI. CDR3 amino acids: CASSYSGERGYEQYF. CDR3 nucleotide sequence: TGTGCCAGCAGTTACTCGGGGGAGCGGGGCTACGAGCAGTACTTC.

The chain couples TRBV7-8 to TRBJ2-3; 8 bases are shared with TRBD1. This CDR3 contains 14 residues. The J segment lost 1 base and the V segment lost 5 bases, leaving 2 bases of the junction unmatched. Germline assignment: CDR1 SGHVS and CDR2 FQNEAQ. This chain's CDR3 is CASSQDRGTDTQYF. The CDR3 DNA follows: TGTGCCAGCAGCCAGGACAGGGGCACAGATACGCAGTATTTT.